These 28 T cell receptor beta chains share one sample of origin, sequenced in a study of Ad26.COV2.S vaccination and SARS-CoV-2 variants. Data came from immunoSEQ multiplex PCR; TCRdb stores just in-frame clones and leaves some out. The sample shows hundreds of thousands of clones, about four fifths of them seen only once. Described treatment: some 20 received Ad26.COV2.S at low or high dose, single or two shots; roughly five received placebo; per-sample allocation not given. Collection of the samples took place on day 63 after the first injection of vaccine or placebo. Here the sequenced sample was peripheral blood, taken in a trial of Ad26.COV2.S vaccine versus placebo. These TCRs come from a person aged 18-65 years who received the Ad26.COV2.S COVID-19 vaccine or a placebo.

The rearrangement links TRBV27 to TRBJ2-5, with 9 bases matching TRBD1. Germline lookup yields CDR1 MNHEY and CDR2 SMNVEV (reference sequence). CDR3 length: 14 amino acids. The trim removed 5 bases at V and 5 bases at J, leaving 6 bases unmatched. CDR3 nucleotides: TGTGCCAGCAGTCCGGGACAGGGCTTGGAGACCCAGTACTTC. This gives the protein CASSPGQGLETQYF.

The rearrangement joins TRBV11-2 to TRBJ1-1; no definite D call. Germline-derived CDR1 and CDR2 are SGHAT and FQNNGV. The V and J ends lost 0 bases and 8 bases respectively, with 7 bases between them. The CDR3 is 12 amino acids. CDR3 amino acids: CASSLDHREAFF. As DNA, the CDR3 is TGTGCCAGCAGCTTAGATCACAGAGAAGCTTTCTTT.

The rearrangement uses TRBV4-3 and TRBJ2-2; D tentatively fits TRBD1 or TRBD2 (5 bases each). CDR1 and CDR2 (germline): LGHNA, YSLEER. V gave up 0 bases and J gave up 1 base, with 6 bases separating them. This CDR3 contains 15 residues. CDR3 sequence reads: CASSQDGGNTGELFF. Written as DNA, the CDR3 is TGCGCCAGCAGCCAAGATGGGGGGAACACCGGGGAGCTGTTTTTT.

CDR3 amino acids: CASSSGGVQPQHF. The DNA for the CDR3 is TGTGCCAGCAGCTCCGGGGGGGTCCAGCCCCAGCATTTT. The rearrangement links TRBV11-2 to TRBJ1-5; possible D gene TRBD1, 5 bases. CDR1 SGHAT and CDR2 FQNNGV come from the germline V gene. Trimming removed 4 bases at V and 7 bases at J, with 11 bases between. The CDR3 spans 13 residues. Together with reference TRBV11-2 and TRBJ1-5, the CDR3 gives the full variable domain: EAGVAQSPRYKIIEKRQSVAFWCNPISGHATLYWYQQILGQGPKLLIQFQNNGVVDDSQLPKDRFSAERLKGVDSTLKIQPAKLEDSAVYLCASSSGGVQPQHFGDGTRLSIL.

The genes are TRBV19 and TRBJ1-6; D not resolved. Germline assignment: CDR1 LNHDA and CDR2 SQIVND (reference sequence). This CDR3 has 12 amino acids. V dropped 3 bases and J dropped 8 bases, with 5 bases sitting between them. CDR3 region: CASSIPDSPLHF. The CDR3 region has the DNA TGTGCCAGTAGTATTCCGGATTCACCCCTCCACTTT.

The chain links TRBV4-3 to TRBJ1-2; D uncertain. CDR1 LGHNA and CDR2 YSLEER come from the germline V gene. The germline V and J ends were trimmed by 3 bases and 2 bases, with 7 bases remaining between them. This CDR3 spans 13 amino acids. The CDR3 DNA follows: TGCGCCAGCAGCCAGGGAAGGAACTATGGCTACACCTTC. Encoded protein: CASSQGRNYGYTF.

The CDR3 nucleotides are TGTGCCAGCAGTCCACAGGGAGTTGGCTACACCTTC. Translating it yields CASSPQGVGYTF. This sequence joins TRBV27 and TRBJ1-2; D is perhaps TRBD1 (6 bases). The CDR3 covers 12 residues. The germline V and J ends were trimmed by 5 bases and 7 bases, with 11 bases remaining between them. Germline lookup yields CDR1 MNHEY and CDR2 SMNVEV (reference sequence).

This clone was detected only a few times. This CDR3 reads CATSVGGSLDEQYF. CDR3 sequence (DNA): TGTGCCACCAGTGTGGGCGGGAGTCTCGACGAGCAGTACTTC. V is TRBV24-1 and J is TRBJ2-7, with TRBD2 matching over 7 bases. CDR1 is KGHDR and CDR2 is SFDVKD in the germline V gene. This CDR3 is built from 14 residues. Trimming removed 5 bases from V and 5 bases from J; junction bases left unmatched: 8.

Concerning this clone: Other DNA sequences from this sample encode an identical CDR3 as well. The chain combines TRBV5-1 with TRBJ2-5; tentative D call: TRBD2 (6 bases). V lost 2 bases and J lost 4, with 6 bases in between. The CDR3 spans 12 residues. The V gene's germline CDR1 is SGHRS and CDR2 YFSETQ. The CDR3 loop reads CASSFSGETQYF. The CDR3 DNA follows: TGCGCCAGCAGCTTTAGCGGAGAGACCCAGTACTTC.

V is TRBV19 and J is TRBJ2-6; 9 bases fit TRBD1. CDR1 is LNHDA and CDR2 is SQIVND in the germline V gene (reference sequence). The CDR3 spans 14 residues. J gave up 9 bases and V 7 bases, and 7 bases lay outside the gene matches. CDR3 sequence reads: CASIRTGVGNVLTF. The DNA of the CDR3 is TGTGCCAGTATCAGGACAGGGGTGGGCAACGTCCTGACTTTC.

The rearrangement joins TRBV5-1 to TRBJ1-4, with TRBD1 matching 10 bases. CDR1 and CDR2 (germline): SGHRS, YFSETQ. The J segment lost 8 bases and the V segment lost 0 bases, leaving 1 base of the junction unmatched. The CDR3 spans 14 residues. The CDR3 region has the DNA TGCGCCAGCAGCTTGGGACAGGGGGCGGAAAAACTGTTTTTT. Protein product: CASSLGQGAEKLFF.

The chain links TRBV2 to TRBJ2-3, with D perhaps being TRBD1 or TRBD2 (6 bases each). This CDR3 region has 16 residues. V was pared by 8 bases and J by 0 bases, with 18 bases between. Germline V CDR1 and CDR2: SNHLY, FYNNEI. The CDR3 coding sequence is TGTGCCAGCTGGGGGAGCACAGGGACTAGCACAGATACGCAGTATTTT. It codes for CASWGSTGTSTDTQYF.

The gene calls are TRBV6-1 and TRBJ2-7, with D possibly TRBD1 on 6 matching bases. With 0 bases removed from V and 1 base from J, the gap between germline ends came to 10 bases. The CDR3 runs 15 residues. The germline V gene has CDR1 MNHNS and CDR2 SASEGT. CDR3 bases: TGTGCCAGCAGTGAAGCGGGACACCCTTCCTACGAGCAGTACTTC. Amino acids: CASSEAGHPSYEQYF.

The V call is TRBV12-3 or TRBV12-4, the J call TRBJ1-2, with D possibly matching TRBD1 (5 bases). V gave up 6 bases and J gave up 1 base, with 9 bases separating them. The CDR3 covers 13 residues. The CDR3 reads CASSADNNYGYTF. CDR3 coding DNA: TGTGCCAGCAGCGCGGACAATAACTATGGCTACACCTTC.

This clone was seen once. CDR3 protein: CASSLSSPAYEQYF. DNA of the CDR3: TGTGCCAGCAGCCTAAGTAGCCCTGCCTACGAGCAGTACTTC. This chain joins TRBV7-2 and TRBJ2-7; D is unclear. The germline CDR1 and CDR2 sequences are SGHTA and FQGNSA. V was trimmed by 5 bases and J by 2 bases, leaving 13 bases between them. The CDR3 consists of 14 residues.

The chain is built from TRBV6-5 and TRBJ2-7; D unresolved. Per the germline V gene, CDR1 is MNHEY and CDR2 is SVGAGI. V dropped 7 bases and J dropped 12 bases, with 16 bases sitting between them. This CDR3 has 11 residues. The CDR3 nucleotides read TGTGCCAGCACCCAAGGCCACAGCAGGTACTTC. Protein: CASTQGHSRYF.

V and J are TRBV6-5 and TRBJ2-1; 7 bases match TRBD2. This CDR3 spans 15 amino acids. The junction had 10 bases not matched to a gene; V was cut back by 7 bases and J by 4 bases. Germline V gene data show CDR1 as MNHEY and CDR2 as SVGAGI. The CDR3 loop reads CASTKGLAAYNEQFF. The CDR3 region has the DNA TGTGCCAGCACAAAAGGGCTAGCGGCTTACAATGAGCAGTTCTTC.

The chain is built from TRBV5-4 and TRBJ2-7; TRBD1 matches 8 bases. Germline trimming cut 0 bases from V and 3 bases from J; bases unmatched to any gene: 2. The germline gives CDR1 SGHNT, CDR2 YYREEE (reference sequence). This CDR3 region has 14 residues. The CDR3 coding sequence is TGTGCCAGCAGCTTGGGGACAGGGCGCTACGAGCAGTACTTC. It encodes CASSLGTGRYEQYF.

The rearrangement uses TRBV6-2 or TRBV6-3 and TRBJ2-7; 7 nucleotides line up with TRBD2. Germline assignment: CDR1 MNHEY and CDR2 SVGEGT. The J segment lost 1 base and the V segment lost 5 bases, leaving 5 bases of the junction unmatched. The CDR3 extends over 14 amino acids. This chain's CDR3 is CASSRLGGSYEQYF. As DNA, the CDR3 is TGTGCCAGCAGTAGATTGGGGGGGTCCTACGAGCAGTACTTC.

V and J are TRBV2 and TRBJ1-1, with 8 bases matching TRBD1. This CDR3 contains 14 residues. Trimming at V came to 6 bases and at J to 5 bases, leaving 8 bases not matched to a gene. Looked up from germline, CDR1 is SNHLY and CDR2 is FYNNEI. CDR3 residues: CASRVDRGGTEAFF. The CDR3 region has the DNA TGTGCCAGCAGGGTAGACAGGGGCGGGACTGAAGCTTTCTTT.

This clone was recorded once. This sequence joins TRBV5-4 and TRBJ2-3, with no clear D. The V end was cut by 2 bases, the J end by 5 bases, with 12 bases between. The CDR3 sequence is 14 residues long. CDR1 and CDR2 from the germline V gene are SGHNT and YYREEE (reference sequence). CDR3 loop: CASSLQRWGDTQYF. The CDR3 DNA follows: TGTGCCAGCAGCTTACAGAGGTGGGGAGATACGCAGTATTTT. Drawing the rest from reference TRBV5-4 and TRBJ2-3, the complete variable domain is ETGVTQSPTHLIKTRGQQVTLRCSSQSGHNTVSWYQQALGQGPQFIFQYYREEENGRGNFPPRFSGLQFPNYSSELNVNALELDDSALYLCASSLQRWGDTQYFGPGTRLTVL.

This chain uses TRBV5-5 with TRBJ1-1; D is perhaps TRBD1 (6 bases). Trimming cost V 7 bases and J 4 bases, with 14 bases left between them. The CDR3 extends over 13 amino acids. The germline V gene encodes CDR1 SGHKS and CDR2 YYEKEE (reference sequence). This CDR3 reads CASLGGAFTEAFF. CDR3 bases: TGTGCCAGCTTGGGGGGGGCGTTCACTGAAGCTTTCTTT.

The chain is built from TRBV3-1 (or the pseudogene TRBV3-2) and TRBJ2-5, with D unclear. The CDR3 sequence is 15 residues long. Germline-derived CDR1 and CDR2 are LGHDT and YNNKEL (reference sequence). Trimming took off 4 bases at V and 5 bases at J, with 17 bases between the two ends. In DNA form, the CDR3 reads TGTGCCAGCAGCCGCGGAGACGCCATAGGGGAGACCCAGTACTTC. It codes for CASSRGDAIGETQYF.

The CDR3 DNA is TGTGCCAGCACCTACCGGGCCAAAGTCCCCGAGCAGTACTTC. Protein: CASTYRAKVPEQYF. This chain joins TRBV6-5 and TRBJ2-7; the D is unclear. Trimming left V 7 bases short and J 6 bases short, with 19 bases between. CDR1 and CDR2 from the germline V gene are MNHEY and SVGAGI. This CDR3 has 14 amino acids.

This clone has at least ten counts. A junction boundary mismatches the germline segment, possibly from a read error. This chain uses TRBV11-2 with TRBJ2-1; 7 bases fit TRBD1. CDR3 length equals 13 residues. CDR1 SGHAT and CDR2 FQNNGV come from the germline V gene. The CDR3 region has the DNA TGTGCCAGCAGCTTAGTTCCCGGACAGGAGCTGTTCTTC. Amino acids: CASSLVPGQELFF.

CDR3 coding DNA: TGTGCCAGTAATGAGGGGATCACTGAAGCTTTCTTT. This sequence encodes CASNEGITEAFF. V gene TRBV19 combines with J gene TRBJ1-1; weak D call: TRBD1 (5 bases). CDR1 and CDR2 from the germline V gene are LNHDA and SQIVND (reference sequence). Trimming stripped 7 bases from V and 4 bases from J, with 10 bases between. The CDR3 spans 12 residues.

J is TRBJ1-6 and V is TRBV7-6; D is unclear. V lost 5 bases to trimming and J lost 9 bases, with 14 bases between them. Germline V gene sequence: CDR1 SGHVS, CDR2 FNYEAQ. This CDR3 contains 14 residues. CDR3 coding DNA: TGTGCCAGCAGCCCATTCAATGGTGCTTCACCCCTCCACTTT. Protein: CASSPFNGASPLHF.

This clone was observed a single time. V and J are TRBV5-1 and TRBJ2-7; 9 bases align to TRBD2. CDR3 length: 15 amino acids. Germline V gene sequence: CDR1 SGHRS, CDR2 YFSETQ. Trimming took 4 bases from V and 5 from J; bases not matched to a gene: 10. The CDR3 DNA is TGCGCCAGCAGCCCCGTGGCGGGAGGGCCCGACGAGCAGTACTTC. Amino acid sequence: CASSPVAGGPDEQYF.